What follows describes a single T cell receptor (beta chain). Its antigen is currently unknown. Measured with immunoSEQ multiplex PCR; TCRdb has only the in-frame clones, and not every one. The sample holds about 120,000 clones, about 90% seen once. The data stem from a study of T cell responses to AZD1222 COVID-19 vaccine. Whole-study findings and limits: Among spike-specific TCRs, nearly half reportedly target unmutated variant regions. Donors were chiefly white British, with a greater number of females, and clonal diversity was perhaps underestimated.

Germline V gives CDR1 LNHDA, CDR2 SQIVND (reference sequence). This CDR3 is built from 15 residues. V gave up 5 bases and J gave up 4 bases, with 15 bases separating them. This material consisted of peripheral blood, taken on day 0 of MenACWY control vaccination. V is TRBV19 and J is TRBJ1-5; D uncertain. The sequence was obtained from an adult in good health. CDR3 residues: CASSSRDRVNQPQHF. In DNA, the CDR3 is TGTGCCAGTAGTTCTAGGGATAGGGTGAATCAGCCCCAGCATTTT. The complete variable domain, with remaining parts taken from reference TRBV19 and TRBJ1-5, reads DGGITQSPKYLFRKEGQNVTLSCEQNLNHDAMYWYRQDPGQGLRLIYYSQIVNDFQKGDIAEGYSVSREKKESFPLTVTSAQKNPTAFYLCASSSRDRVNQPQHFGDGTRLSIL.